These 32 T cell receptor beta chains share one sample of origin, sequenced in a study of blood T cell repertoires in COVID-19. Generated by immunoSEQ multiplex PCR, the TCRdb table keeps only in-frame clones and is missing some. The sample lists about 100,000 clones; 70% to 80% were seen once. Sequenced: peripheral blood. All receptors derive from a man between 65 and 80 years old with active or convalescent COVID-19.

In its sample, this clone was seen many times. The chain has TRBV7-8 and TRBJ2-7, with a possible D match to TRBD1 (6 bases). The CDR3 loop spans 14 amino acids. V lost 3 bases to trimming and J lost 7 bases, with 16 bases between them. The germline gives CDR1 SGHVS, CDR2 FQNEAQ. DNA of the CDR3: TGTGCCAGCAGCTTCACAGGGCCCTCAGGGGAGCAGTACTTC. Translated: CASSFTGPSGEQYF.

The chain employs TRBV27 and TRBJ1-2; 9 bases align to TRBD1. J was trimmed by 4 bases and V by 6 bases; bases with no gene match: 6. Germline loops: CDR1 MNHEY, CDR2 SMNVEV (reference sequence). CDR3 length equals 14 residues. CDR3 nucleotides: TGTGCCAGCAGGCAACAGGGGGCAGGCTATGGCTACACCTTC. It yields the protein CASRQQGAGYGYTF.

V is TRBV24-1 and J is TRBJ1-2; 7 bases agree with TRBD1. With 5 bases clipped from V and 1 base from J, the junction kept 3 bases outside the gene matches. The CDR3 is 14 amino acids. The germline gives CDR1 KGHDR, CDR2 SFDVKD. The CDR3 loop is CATSATGINYGYTF. CDR3 in DNA: TGTGCCACCAGTGCGACAGGGATTAACTATGGCTACACCTTC.

J is TRBJ2-6 and V is TRBV4-2, with TRBD1 matching 9 bases. CDR1 is LGHNA, CDR2 YNFKEQ, per germline. This CDR3 is built from 19 residues. V lost 4 bases to trimming and J lost 0 bases; unmatched junction nucleotides: 10. CDR3 nucleotide sequence: TGTGCCAGCAGCCGCTACCCCGGGACAGGGCCCTCTGGGGCCAACGTCCTGACTTTC. Amino acid sequence: CASSRYPGTGPSGANVLTF.

This clone was detected once. CDR3 loop: CASSLTTGITNGYTF. The CDR3 nucleotides read TGTGCCAGCAGCTTAACTACAGGGATAACGAATGGCTACACCTTC. This chain connects TRBV7-2 to TRBJ1-2; the D gene is possibly TRBD1 (6 bases). Germline loops: CDR1 SGHTA, CDR2 FQGNSA. The CDR3 runs 15 residues. V was cut by 2 bases and J by 6 bases, with 16 bases left in between.

The chain recombines TRBV24-1 with TRBJ1-2, with a possible D match to TRBD1 (6 bases). Trimming cost V 5 bases and J 1 base, with 13 bases left between them. Germline V gene sequence: CDR1 KGHDR, CDR2 SFDVKD. The CDR3 extends over 15 amino acids. The CDR3 sequence is CATSVFPRGNYGYTF. The CDR3, as DNA: TGTGCCACCAGTGTCTTTCCCAGGGGTAACTATGGCTACACCTTC.

This rearrangement joins TRBV2 to TRBJ2-5; TRBD2 matches at 10 bases. Per germline, CDR1 SNHLY and CDR2 FYNNEI. V lost 6 bases, J lost 5 bases, and 12 bases stayed unmatched. This CDR3 is built from 16 residues. CDR3 coding DNA: TGTGCCAGCAGGGCCTCTAGCGGGGGTCTCTTGGAGACCCAGTACTTC. Its protein is CASRASSGGLLETQYF.

This sequence joins TRBV10-3 and TRBJ1-2; 9 positions agree with TRBD1. The ends lost 11 bases at V and 2 bases at J; junction bases unmatched: 9. The germline gives CDR1 ENHRY, CDR2 SYGVKD. CDR3 length: 14 amino acids. CDR3 residues: CASRTGGQNYGYTF. CDR3 in DNA: TGTGCCTCGAGAACAGGGGGCCAGAACTATGGCTACACCTTC.

This clone was seen a single time. J is TRBJ1-2 and V is TRBV5-6; 7 bases fit TRBD1. CDR1 SGHDT and CDR2 YYEEEE come from the germline V gene. The CDR3 totals 12 residues. Trimming at V came to 4 bases and at J to 4 bases, leaving 1 base not matched to a gene. The chain's CDR3 is CASSTGAYGYTF. The CDR3 nucleotides read TGTGCCAGCAGCACAGGGGCCTATGGCTACACCTTC.

The chain recombines TRBV20-1 with TRBJ2-5, with 8 bases fitting TRBD1. CDR3 size: 18 residues. V lost 3 bases, J lost 3 bases, and 18 bases stayed unmatched. The germline gives CDR1 DFQATT, CDR2 SNEGSKA (reference sequence). The CDR3 DNA sequence: TGCAGTGCTAGTGGTCCCGCAGGGGGCATACCCCATAAAGAGACCCAGTACTTC. It codes for CSASGPAGGIPHKETQYF.

The V call is TRBV30, the J call TRBJ1-2, with D possibly TRBD1 on 6 matching bases. The CDR3 extends over 13 amino acids. Germline V gene lookup returns CDR1 GTSNPN and CDR2 SVGIG (reference sequence). V dropped 2 bases and J dropped 6 bases, with 13 bases sitting between them. This CDR3 reads CAWSNRARDGYTF. CDR3 coding DNA: TGTGCCTGGAGTAACAGGGCTCGCGATGGCTACACCTTC.

The chain joins TRBV2 to TRBJ1-6; 7 positions match TRBD1. After removal of 5 bases from V and 8 bases from J, the junction contained 3 bases not matched to a gene. This CDR3 is built from 13 residues. The germline gives CDR1 SNHLY, CDR2 FYNNEI. The CDR3 DNA reads as TGTGCCAGCAGTAGCCAGGGGGATTCACCCCTCCACTTT. Protein: CASSSQGDSPLHF.

The gene calls are TRBV3-1 (or the pseudogene TRBV3-2) and TRBJ1-1, with TRBD1 matching over 7 bases. CDR3 length: 14 residues. Germline trimming cut 1 base from V and 2 bases from J; bases unmatched to any gene: 1. In germline, CDR1 is LGHDT, CDR2 YNNKEL (reference sequence). The CDR3 loop reads CASSQGDRNTEAFF. DNA of the CDR3: TGTGCCAGCAGCCAAGGGGACAGAAACACTGAAGCTTTCTTT.

This chain uses TRBV10-1 with TRBJ1-5, with D unclear. Trimming removed 5 bases at V and 7 bases at J, with 9 bases between. Germline V CDR1 and CDR2: WNHNN, SYGVQD (reference sequence). This CDR3 region has 12 residues. The DNA for the CDR3 is TGCGCCAGCAGTTCGGGTGCCCAGCCCCAGCATTTT. It encodes CASSSGAQPQHF.

The rearrangement uses TRBV12-3 or TRBV12-4 and TRBJ2-1; 9 bases agree with TRBD1. With 8 bases clipped from V and 9 bases from J, the junction kept 8 bases outside the gene matches. The CDR3 contains 13 residues. Written as DNA, the CDR3 is TGTGCCAGCTTCGGACAGGGGAGGACTGAGCAGTTCTTC. Its protein product is CASFGQGRTEQFF.

The chain couples TRBV28 to TRBJ1-3, with D tentatively TRBD1 (5 bases). V was trimmed by 2 bases and J by 8 bases, leaving 7 bases between them. CDR3 length: 12 amino acids. CDR1 is MDHEN, CDR2 SYDVKM, per germline. The DNA of the CDR3 is TGTGCCAGCAGTTTAGCGGGGGACACCATATATTTT. Its protein product is CASSLAGDTIYF. Full variable domain (rest looked up from reference TRBV28 and TRBJ1-3): DVKVTQSSRYLVKRTGEKVFLECVQDMDHENMFWYRQDPGLGLRLIYFSYDVKMKEKGDIPEGYSVSREKKERFSLILESASTNQTSMYLCASSLAGDTIYFGEGSWLTVV.

The chain recombines TRBV25-1 with TRBJ1-1; the D gene is possibly TRBD1 (5 bases). The CDR3 consists of 14 residues. Trimming stripped 0 bases from V and 12 bases from J, with 17 bases between. Germline V CDR1 and CDR2: MGHDK, SYGVNS. CDR3 region: CASSEYIARDVTFF. CDR3 sequence (DNA): TGTGCCAGCAGTGAATATATAGCGCGGGACGTAACTTTCTTT.

The rearrangement uses TRBV25-1 and TRBJ1-1; D call uncertain. Germline V gene data show CDR1 as MGHDK and CDR2 as SYGVNS. The V end was cut by 5 bases, the J end by 5 bases, with 12 bases between. This CDR3 contains 13 residues. CDR3 region: CASSTQLWTEAFF. The CDR3 DNA follows: TGTGCCAGCAGTACCCAACTTTGGACTGAAGCTTTCTTT.

The chain joins TRBV29-1 to TRBJ2-1, with D possibly being TRBD1 (7 bases). The CDR3 has 16 residues. V lost 5 bases and J 0 bases, leaving 17 bases between the germline ends. Germline V lookup: CDR1 SQVTM, CDR2 ANQGSEA. The CDR3 DNA reads as TGCAGCGTTCAGGGGCAGGGGGGAATCTCCTACAATGAGCAGTTCTTC. Residues: CSVQGQGGISYNEQFF.

This chain joins TRBV28 and TRBJ2-5, with 7 bases fitting TRBD2. Germline CDR1 MDHEN, CDR2 SYDVKM. The CDR3 loop spans 15 amino acids. Trimming took 5 bases from V and 1 from J; bases not matched to a gene: 7. CDR3 loop: CASSRRAGVQETQYF. Here the CDR3 DNA reads TGTGCCAGCAGTCGGAGGGCGGGGGTCCAAGAGACCCAGTACTTC.

The chain is built from TRBV19 and TRBJ2-3, with D perhaps matching TRBD1 (6 bases). V lost 4 bases and J 4 bases, leaving 18 bases between the germline ends. The germline V gene has CDR1 LNHDA and CDR2 SQIVND (reference sequence). The CDR3 runs 16 residues. The CDR3, as DNA: TGTGCCAGTAGTAGTCCCATGAGGGGGAGCGCAGATACGCAGTATTTT. Translated, it gives CASSSPMRGSADTQYF. Filled out from reference TRBV19 and TRBJ2-3, the complete variable domain reads DGGITQSPKYLFRKEGQNVTLSCEQNLNHDAMYWYRQDPGQGLRLIYYSQIVNDFQKGDIAEGYSVSREKKESFPLTVTSAQKNPTAFYLCASSSPMRGSADTQYFGPGTRLTVL.

This clone was counted only a few times. The chain is built from TRBV28 and TRBJ2-5, with 7 positions matching TRBD1. V lost 5 bases, J lost 4 bases, and 7 bases stayed unmatched. Per germline, CDR1 MDHEN and CDR2 SYDVKM. CDR3 length: 14 residues. CDR3 in amino acids: CASSLRQGSETQYF. The CDR3 region has the DNA TGTGCCAGCAGTCTCAGACAGGGCTCAGAGACCCAGTACTTC.

The chain joins TRBV6-6 to TRBJ1-4, with 9 bases aligning to TRBD1. The CDR3 length is 15 residues. Germline V gene data show CDR1 as MNHNY and CDR2 as SVGAGI (reference sequence). The junction had 3 bases not matched to a gene; V was cut back by 0 bases and J by 7 bases. In DNA form, the CDR3 reads TGTGCCAGCAGTTACTCACTGACAGGGGGTGAAAAACTGTTTTTT. This codes for CASSYSLTGGEKLFF.

This rearrangement joins TRBV19 to TRBJ1-4; D is uncertain. Germline V gives CDR1 LNHDA, CDR2 SQIVND (reference sequence). CDR3 length: 13 amino acids. The ends were cut back, 11 bases at V and 0 bases at J, with 10 bases in the middle. CDR3 protein: CASGLSTNEKLFF. DNA of the CDR3: TGTGCCTCGGGTCTTTCAACTAATGAAAAACTGTTTTTT. The full variable domain, rest sourced from reference TRBV19 and TRBJ1-4, is DGGITQSPKYLFRKEGQNVTLSCEQNLNHDAMYWYRQDPGQGLRLIYYSQIVNDFQKGDIAEGYSVSREKKESFPLTVTSAQKNPTAFYLCASGLSTNEKLFFGSGTQLSVL.

The rearrangement links TRBV28 to TRBJ1-4; 7 positions match TRBD1. Germline assignment: CDR1 MDHEN and CDR2 SYDVKM. V shed 2 bases, J shed 11 bases, and the junction held 8 bases outside the gene matches. This CDR3 region has 14 residues. CDR3 loop: CASSLGGGADKLFF. The CDR3, as DNA: TGTGCCAGCAGTTTAGGAGGGGGCGCGGATAAACTGTTTTTT.

The CDR3 bases are TGTGCCAGCAGCCAAGGACAAACGTACCAAGAGACCCAGTACTTC. Translating it yields CASSQGQTYQETQYF. The genes are TRBV4-2 and TRBJ2-5; D is undetermined. This CDR3 region has 15 residues. Between the trimmed V and J ends, which lost 1 base and 0 bases, there was a span of 9 bases. Germline assignment: CDR1 LGHNA and CDR2 YNFKEQ.

The chain recombines TRBV19 with TRBJ2-2; D gene ambiguous. Germline V CDR1 and CDR2: LNHDA, SQIVND (reference sequence). V shed 3 bases and J shed 4 bases, with 6 bases lying between them. This CDR3 comprises 13 residues. The CDR3, as DNA: TGTGCCAGTAGTATTGGCGGCACCGGGGAGCTGTTTTTT. Translating gives CASSIGGTGELFF.

The chain couples TRBV9 to TRBJ1-1; no clear D gene. Trimming left V 4 bases short and J 3 bases short, with 16 bases between. This CDR3 has 15 amino acids. Germline values: CDR1 SGDLS, CDR2 YYNGEE. Written as DNA, the CDR3 is TGTGCCAGCAGCCCCCGACTGATCGCGGACACTGAAGCTTTCTTT. It translates to CASSPRLIADTEAFF.

This clone was seen a handful of times. The chain uses TRBV5-1 and TRBJ1-1; the match to TRBD1 covers 12 bases. The CDR3 loop spans 14 amino acids. Trimming took 4 bases from V and 7 from J; bases not matched to a gene: 5. Germline V gives CDR1 SGHRS, CDR2 YFSETQ. The DNA for the CDR3 is TGCGCCAGCAGCCCCGGGACAGGGGGCTTTGAAGCTTTCTTT. It yields the protein CASSPGTGGFEAFF.

The chain couples TRBV5-4 to TRBJ2-7; TRBD2 might be the D (7 bases). The CDR3 is 15 residues long. Germline V lookup: CDR1 SGHNT, CDR2 YYREEE (reference sequence). V was cut by 5 bases and J by 5 bases, with 20 bases left in between. The CDR3 spells CASSPMGGREDEQYF. The CDR3 DNA is TGTGCCAGCAGTCCCATGGGGGGGCGCGAAGACGAGCAGTACTTC. Combining the CDR3 with reference TRBV5-4 and TRBJ2-7 gives the whole variable domain ETGVTQSPTHLIKTRGQQVTLRCSSQSGHNTVSWYQQALGQGPQFIFQYYREEENGRGNFPPRFSGLQFPNYSSELNVNALELDDSALYLCASSPMGGREDEQYFGPGTRLTVT.

The chain couples TRBV5-4 to TRBJ2-1, with 11 bases fitting TRBD2. Losses at the gene ends were 0 bases for V and 3 bases for J; bases not matched to a gene: 11. CDR3 size: 19 residues. The germline V gene has CDR1 SGHNT and CDR2 YYREEE (reference sequence). CDR3 region: CASSLVTSGTHLDYNEQFF. The DNA for the CDR3 is TGTGCCAGCAGCTTGGTGACTAGCGGGACTCACCTGGACTACAATGAGCAGTTCTTC.

This rearrangement joins TRBV7-2 to TRBJ2-1, with 12 positions matching TRBD1. There are 17 residues in the CDR3. The junction had 11 bases not matched to a gene; V was cut back by 5 bases and J by 6 bases. Germline CDR1 and CDR2: SGHTA and FQGNSA. The CDR3 loop is CASSLTGTGGAGNEQFF. The CDR3 nucleotides are TGTGCCAGCAGCCTGACCGGGACAGGGGGCGCGGGCAATGAGCAGTTCTTC.